Following are 15 T cell receptor beta chains from one sample sequenced in a study of shared clonotypes between healthy human individuals. Naivety among CD8 cells was defined by CD45RO negativity and positive CCR7 selection, thereby excluding terminally differentiated effector memory CD45RA+ cells. The table came from immunoSEQ multiplex PCR; TCRdb's copy has only in-frame clones and leaves some out. Found here are more than 500,000 clones, about 95% of them singletons; the top ten hold over 0.1%. The sequenced sample was naive CD8+ T cells sorted from blood. Receptors originate from a woman under 40 in good health.

The chain uses TRBV28 and TRBJ2-7, with TRBD2 as a possible D gene (7 bases). Germline V gene lookup returns CDR1 MDHEN and CDR2 SYDVKM. Trimming stripped 1 base from V and 2 bases from J, with 12 bases between. CDR3 length: 15 residues. The CDR3 DNA follows: TGTGCCAGCAGTTTATCCCGCGGGGGCACCTACGAGCAGTACTTC. Translated: CASSLSRGGTYEQYF.

This chain connects TRBV15 to TRBJ2-3, with D perhaps TRBD1 (6 bases). Trimming took 9 bases from V and 5 from J, leaving 12 bases between them. CDR1 LNHNV and CDR2 YYDKDF come from the germline V gene (reference sequence). This CDR3 is built from 12 residues. The CDR3 sequence is CATNTGKDTQYF. The CDR3 nucleotides read TGTGCCACAAACACAGGGAAAGATACGCAGTATTTT.

V gene TRBV7-9 combines with J gene TRBJ1-1, with D maybe TRBD1 (6 bases). Per germline, CDR1 SEHNR and CDR2 FQNEAQ (reference sequence). The CDR3 extends over 15 amino acids. The V end was cut by 5 bases, the J end by 4 bases, with 17 bases between. CDR3 in DNA: TGTGCCAGCAGCCTTTCTACAGGGAGGGGCACTGAAGCTTTCTTT. Protein sequence: CASSLSTGRGTEAFF.

V gene TRBV15 combines with J gene TRBJ2-7; a possible D gene is TRBD2 (6 bases). Per germline, CDR1 LNHNV and CDR2 YYDKDF (reference sequence). The CDR3 is 16 amino acids. The V end was cut by 0 bases, the J end by 2 bases, with 14 bases between. The CDR3 sequence: CATSRERDSGTYEQYF. The CDR3 nucleotides are TGTGCCACCAGCAGAGAACGGGACTCAGGGACCTACGAGCAGTACTTC.

The chain links TRBV7-6 to TRBJ2-3; 10 nucleotides match TRBD2. CDR1 is SGHVS and CDR2 is FNYEAQ in the germline V gene. This CDR3 is built from 17 residues. V shed 3 bases and J 8 bases; nucleotides not matched to a gene: 14. The CDR3 here is CASSLRGSGRAQVTQYF. The CDR3 nucleotides are TGTGCCAGCAGCTTGAGGGGGAGCGGGAGGGCCCAGGTTACGCAGTATTTT. The full variable domain, in which reference TRBV7-6 and TRBJ2-3 provide the parts outside the CDR3, is GAGVSQSPRYKVTKRGQDVALRCDPISGHVSLYWYRQALGQGPEFLTYFNYEAQQDKSGLPNDRFSAERPEGSISTLTIQRTEQRDSAMYRCASSLRGSGRAQVTQYFGPGTRLTVL.

The chain combines TRBV10-2 with TRBJ2-2; a weak D match, TRBD1 (5 bases). Germline CDR1 and CDR2: WSHSY and SAAADI. The V end lost 4 bases, the J end lost 2 bases, and 8 bases lay between the germline ends. The CDR3 contains 14 residues. CDR3 sequence: CASSARENTGELFF. The CDR3 DNA reads as TGCGCCAGCAGTGCCAGGGAAAACACCGGGGAGCTGTTTTTT.

J is TRBJ1-1 and V is TRBV7-9; TRBD1 aligns across 9 bases. Germline lookup yields CDR1 SEHNR and CDR2 FQNEAQ (reference sequence). This CDR3 is 16 amino acids long. The trim removed 5 bases at V and 3 bases at J, leaving 10 bases unmatched. CDR3 nucleotides: TGTGCCAGCAGCCTCCGGGACAGGGTAGAGGACACTGAAGCTTTCTTT. Amino acids: CASSLRDRVEDTEAFF.

The V call is TRBV9, the J call TRBJ2-7, with D possibly being TRBD1 (5 bases). Germline values: CDR1 SGDLS, CDR2 YYNGEE. The CDR3 has 14 residues. V lost 0 bases and J lost 3, with 10 bases in between. CDR3 region: CASSVVDRDYEQYF. Written as DNA, the CDR3 is TGTGCCAGCAGCGTAGTCGACAGAGACTACGAGCAGTACTTC.

V usage is TRBV2 and J usage is TRBJ1-6; D gene ambiguous. This CDR3 spans 9 amino acids. In germline, CDR1 is SNHLY, CDR2 FYNNEI. The CDR3, as DNA: TGTGCTTCGGGAGTACCCCTCCACTTT. This translates into CASGVPLHF. Together with reference TRBV2 and TRBJ1-6, the CDR3 gives the full variable domain: EPEVTQTPSHQVTQMGQEVILRCVPISNHLYFYWYRQILGQKVEFLVSFYNNEISEKSEIFDDQFSVERPDGSNFTLKIRSTKLEDSAMYFCASGVPLHFGNGTRLTVT.

The chain links TRBV13 to TRBJ2-6; 9 positions match TRBD1. With V trimmed by 5 bases and J by 4 bases, 12 bases remained unmatched. Germline V gene data show CDR1 as PRHDT and CDR2 as FYEKMQ (reference sequence). The CDR3 is made up of 18 amino acids. Written as DNA, the CDR3 is TGTGCCAGCAGCCCCTTCCGGGACAGGGCATCCGGGGCCAACGTCCTGACTTTC. Translating it yields CASSPFRDRASGANVLTF.

CDR3 sequence: CASSPSGLPMQFF. The CDR3 nucleotides are TGTGCCAGCAGCCCCTCGGGCCTACCAATGCAGTTCTTC. The J gene is TRBJ2-1, the V gene TRBV7-9; D ambiguous. Germline lookup yields CDR1 SEHNR and CDR2 FQNEAQ (reference sequence). Trimming took off 5 bases at V and 12 bases at J, with 17 bases between the two ends. This CDR3 region has 13 residues.

This rearrangement joins TRBV15 to TRBJ1-4; D unclear. Trimming cost V 0 bases and J 0 bases, with 11 bases left between them. CDR3 length: 17 amino acids. Germline V gene lookup returns CDR1 LNHNV and CDR2 YYDKDF (reference sequence). The DNA of the CDR3 is TGTGCCACCAGCAGAGATCATACGACAACAACTAATGAAAAACTGTTTTTT. It specifies CATSRDHTTTTNEKLFF.

The V call is TRBV27, the J call TRBJ1-5; 8 bases match TRBD1. The V segment lost 5 bases and the J segment 7 bases; nucleotides outside the gene matches: 13. The CDR3 runs 16 residues. Germline CDR1 reads MNHEY; CDR2 reads SMNVEV (reference sequence). DNA of the CDR3: TGTGCCAGCAGTCCGCTCGGACAGGGACGGACACAGCCCCAGCATTTT. It translates to CASSPLGQGRTQPQHF.

The chain joins TRBV7-8 to TRBJ2-7; 13 positions agree with TRBD2. The germline CDR1 and CDR2 sequences are SGHVS and FQNEAQ. J lost 7 bases, V lost 5 bases, and 20 bases had no gene match. The CDR3 runs 19 residues. CDR3 loop: CASSPNPGGLAGSTGEQYF. CDR3 DNA: TGTGCCAGCAGCCCCAACCCTGGGGGACTAGCGGGGTCCACGGGGGAGCAGTACTTC.

The chain recombines TRBV18 with TRBJ2-7, with no clear D. Trimming pared 3 bases from V and 4 bases from J, leaving 10 bases between. The CDR3 length is 13 residues. Germline CDR1 reads KGHSH; CDR2 reads LQKENI. In nucleotides, the CDR3 is TGTGCCAGCTCACCGGGTTACGGGTACGAGCAGTACTTC. Its protein product is CASSPGYGYEQYF.